This passage covers 27 T cell receptor beta chains from one sample sequenced in a study of persistence of HIV-infected CD4 T cells. Antigens of these TCRs are unknown. The stimulus was an HIV-1 Gag 15-mer peptide pool, about 1 ug/peptide/mL. CD40L/CD69 double-negative CD45RO-high memory CD4+ T cells were collected. This was the immunoSEQ version 4 assay in survey mode. Method: immunoSEQ multiplex PCR; TCRdb's copy keeps in-frame clones and lacks some. The data show over 60,000 clones, over 60% seen once. The sample in question was CD4+ T cells sorted from PBMCs after roughly 18-hour stimulation, obtained from a patient who received antiretroviral therapy. Receptors originate from an adult man with HIV who was CMV-seropositive.

The chain employs TRBV12-3 or TRBV12-4 and TRBJ1-1; D is ambiguous. Trimming cost V 2 bases and J 10 bases, with 14 bases left between them. The CDR3 extends over 13 amino acids. The DNA for the CDR3 is TGTGCCAGCAGTTTAAAAGCAGCCACGCGAGCTTTCTTT. Encoded protein: CASSLKAATRAFF.

The chain carries TRBV19 and TRBJ1-5; no clear D gene. Germline assignment: CDR1 LNHDA and CDR2 SQIVND (reference sequence). Trimming stripped 6 bases from V and 0 bases from J, with 18 bases between. The CDR3 has 17 amino acids. CDR3: CASRDGRIVSSNQPQHF. The DNA of the CDR3 is TGTGCCAGTAGGGACGGTCGGATCGTTTCTAGCAATCAGCCCCAGCATTTT.

The chain recombines TRBV4-1 with TRBJ1-3; 8 bases agree with TRBD1. The germline CDR1 and CDR2 sequences are MGHRA and YSYEKL. V lost 4 bases to trimming and J lost 4 bases; unmatched junction nucleotides: 12. The CDR3 spans 17 residues. The CDR3 sequence is CASSPASTGVEGNTIYF. As DNA, the CDR3 is TGCGCCAGCAGCCCCGCCTCGACAGGGGTTGAAGGAAACACCATATATTTT.

This chain links TRBV6-4 with TRBJ2-3; D gene uncertain. V was cut by 2 bases and J by 2 bases, with 5 bases left in between. The CDR3 spans 13 residues. From germline, CDR1 is MRHNA and CDR2 SNTAGT. This CDR3 reads CASSDTVTDTQYF. DNA for the CDR3: TGTGCCAGCAGTGACACTGTCACAGATACGCAGTATTTT.

The chain has TRBV5-1 and TRBJ2-2, with 8 bases aligning to TRBD1. This CDR3 has 15 residues. The trim removed 4 bases at V and 3 bases at J, leaving 5 bases unmatched. CDR1 and CDR2 (germline): SGHRS, YFSETQ. CDR3 sequence reads: CASSLDRGDTGELFF. The CDR3 bases are TGCGCCAGCAGCCTAGACAGGGGTGACACCGGGGAGCTGTTTTTT.

The gene calls are TRBV7-9 and TRBJ1-1; 11 nucleotides line up with TRBD1. V was pared by 5 bases and J by 4 bases, with 6 bases of the junction left unmatched. The CDR3 is 15 amino acids. The V gene's germline CDR1 is SEHNR and CDR2 FQNEAQ (reference sequence). The CDR3 here is CASSHTGTGGTEAFF. The CDR3 bases are TGTGCCAGCAGCCATACCGGGACAGGGGGCACTGAAGCTTTCTTT.

There are a few counts of this clone. The J gene is TRBJ2-1, the V gene TRBV3-1 (or the pseudogene TRBV3-2); D is undetermined. In germline, CDR1 is LGHDT, CDR2 YNNKEL (reference sequence). This CDR3 comprises 13 residues. Deletions cut 0 bases from V and 7 bases from J, with 7 bases between. CDR3 sequence (DNA): TGTGCCAGCAGCCAAGATCTCACTAATGAGCAGTTCTTC. Translated: CASSQDLTNEQFF.

The rearrangement links TRBV5-1 to TRBJ2-5, with D perhaps matching TRBD2 (6 bases). CDR1 is SGHRS, CDR2 YFSETQ, per germline. Trimming stripped 7 bases from V and 4 bases from J, with 17 bases between. The CDR3 is 14 amino acids. CDR3 sequence: CASGDGTQGETQYF. The CDR3 DNA is TGCGCCAGCGGCGATGGGACTCAAGGAGAGACCCAGTACTTC. Full variable domain (missing parts from reference TRBV5-1 and TRBJ2-5): KAGVTQTPRYLIKTRGQQVTLSCSPISGHRSVSWYQQTPGQGLQFLFEYFSETQRNKGNFPGRFSGRQFSNSRSEMNVSTLELGDSALYLCASGDGTQGETQYFGPGTRLLVL.

This clone was observed a few times. The chain is built from TRBV6-5 and TRBJ2-7; D remains ambiguous. The CDR3 extends over 15 amino acids. V gave up 0 bases and J gave up 5 bases, with 14 bases separating them. The germline V gene has CDR1 MNHEY and CDR2 SVGAGI. DNA of the CDR3: TGTGCCAGCAGTTACTCGGAGACTTTCAGGAACGAGCAGTACTTC. Protein product: CASSYSETFRNEQYF.

The gene calls are TRBV4-2 and TRBJ2-7; a possible D gene is TRBD1 (5 bases). Germline V gene lookup returns CDR1 LGHNA and CDR2 YNFKEQ. V lost 0 bases and J lost 1, with 16 bases in between. The CDR3 extends over 17 amino acids. CDR3 sequence: CASSQEVRQYFSYEQYF. The CDR3 region has the DNA TGTGCCAGCAGCCAAGAGGTGAGACAGTACTTTTCCTACGAGCAGTACTTC.

The J gene is TRBJ1-1, the V gene TRBV10-3, with D possibly matching TRBD1 (6 bases). This CDR3 comprises 14 residues. V lost 4 bases and J 0 bases, leaving 9 bases between the germline ends. Germline V CDR1 and CDR2: ENHRY, SYGVKD. CDR3 sequence (DNA): TGTGCCATCAGTGGTACAGGGATGAACACTGAAGCTTTCTTT. It translates to CAISGTGMNTEAFF.

This clone was observed a few times. The chain links TRBV19 to TRBJ1-1, with unresolved D. V gave up 5 bases and J gave up 3 bases, with 10 bases separating them. CDR3 length equals 13 residues. Per germline, CDR1 LNHDA and CDR2 SQIVND (reference sequence). The CDR3 DNA is TGTGCCAGTAGTCCTGAAGTGTACACTGAAGCTTTCTTT. Translation gives CASSPEVYTEAFF.

J is TRBJ1-1 and V is TRBV5-1, with unresolved D. CDR3 size: 14 residues. The germline CDR1 and CDR2 sequences are SGHRS and YFSETQ. Trimming removed 4 bases at V and 1 base at J, with 11 bases between. The CDR3 bases are TGCGCCAGCAGCCTTCGGGCAGGGAACACTGAAGCTTTCTTT. Amino acids: CASSLRAGNTEAFF.

The gene calls are TRBV14 and TRBJ1-3, with D unresolved. V gave up 2 bases and J gave up 4 bases, with 6 bases separating them. The CDR3 has 13 residues. From germline, CDR1 is SGHDN and CDR2 FVKESK. The CDR3 DNA sequence: TGTGCCAGCAGCCAACTTGAGGGAAACACCATATATTTT. This gives the protein CASSQLEGNTIYF.

The chain uses TRBV6-5 and TRBJ2-7; 10 bases fit TRBD1. The CDR3 spans 15 residues. The J segment lost 6 bases and the V segment lost 2 bases, leaving 7 bases of the junction unmatched. Per germline, CDR1 MNHEY and CDR2 SVGAGI. DNA for the CDR3: TGTGCCAGCAGTTACAGGCGGGACAGGGGTTCCGAGCAGTACTTC. This codes for CASSYRRDRGSEQYF.

This chain links TRBV3-1 (or the pseudogene TRBV3-2) with TRBJ1-6; D gene uncertain. Germline-derived CDR1 and CDR2 are LGHDT and YNNKEL (reference sequence). The ends were cut back, 4 bases at V and 10 bases at J, with 11 bases in the middle. The CDR3 is 13 residues long. CDR3 region: CASSLSAQSPLHF. The CDR3 DNA is TGTGCCAGCAGCCTTTCGGCCCAATCACCCCTCCACTTT.

This chain links TRBV19 with TRBJ2-6; either TRBD1 or TRBD2 may supply D (5 bases each). The CDR3 loop spans 16 amino acids. Germline V gene data show CDR1 as LNHDA and CDR2 as SQIVND (reference sequence). V lost 3 bases and J 2 bases, leaving 11 bases between the germline ends. CDR3 nucleotides: TGTGCCAGTAGTATTGGGGGATCCCCTGGGGCCAACGTCCTGACTTTC. It specifies CASSIGGSPGANVLTF.

This clone was detected a few times. The chain has TRBV7-2 and TRBJ2-7, with a tentative D call TRBD2 (6 bases). From germline, CDR1 is SGHTA and CDR2 FQGNSA. The CDR3 covers 17 residues. Between the trimmed V and J ends, which lost 0 bases and 7 bases, there was a span of 22 bases. The CDR3 region has the DNA TGTGCCAGCAGCTTAGCGATTTTGGTGGGGGGAGCTGGGGAGCAGTACTTC. This gives the protein CASSLAILVGGAGEQYF. Drawing the rest from reference TRBV7-2 and TRBJ2-7, the complete variable domain is GAGVSQSPSNKVTEKGKDVELRCDPISGHTALYWYRQSLGQGLEFLIYFQGNSAPDKSGLPSDRFSAERTGGSVSTLTIQRTQQEDSAVYLCASSLAILVGGAGEQYFGPGTRLTVT.

The chain is built from TRBV6-5 and TRBJ1-6, with a weak D call TRBD1 (6 bases). This CDR3 is 14 amino acids long. The germline CDR1 and CDR2 sequences are MNHEY and SVGAGI. Trimming pared 9 bases from V and 6 bases from J, leaving 15 bases between. For the CDR3, the DNA is TGTGCCAGTTTAGCCCAGGGGAGTAATTCACCCCTCCACTTT. Protein: CASLAQGSNSPLHF.

Only a few counts were recorded for this clone. The rearrangement joins TRBV3-1 (or the pseudogene TRBV3-2) to TRBJ2-4; no clear D. The CDR3 extends over 15 amino acids. Trimming stripped 11 bases from V and 4 bases from J, with 21 bases between. In germline, CDR1 is LGHDT, CDR2 YNNKEL (reference sequence). The CDR3 nucleotides read TGTGCCGACGGAGTCGGGCGCCCTCTTAAAAACATTCAGTACTTC. Translating it yields CADGVGRPLKNIQYF.

CDR3 DNA: TGCGCCAGCAGCCGGGATGGCAGGACCTTTGCAACTAATGAAAAACTGTTTTTT. Translating it yields CASSRDGRTFATNEKLFF. The V and J genes are TRBV4-1 and TRBJ1-4; D not resolved. Trimming removed 4 bases at V and 0 bases at J, with 18 bases between. The CDR3 runs to 18 residues. Germline CDR1 reads MGHRA; CDR2 reads YSYEKL.

V gene TRBV7-2 combines with J gene TRBJ1-5; D is perhaps TRBD1 (5 bases). Trimming took off 2 bases at V and 1 base at J, with 18 bases between the two ends. This CDR3 contains 18 residues. The germline gives CDR1 SGHTA, CDR2 FQGNSA. CDR3 loop: CASSLNVFRGSSNQPQHF. The CDR3 nucleotides are TGTGCCAGCAGCTTAAACGTTTTTCGGGGCTCAAGCAATCAGCCCCAGCATTTT.

The chain recombines TRBV2 with TRBJ1-4, with 11 nucleotides matching TRBD1. CDR3 length: 14 amino acids. Per the germline V gene, CDR1 is SNHLY and CDR2 is FYNNEI. The junction had 8 bases not matched to a gene; V was cut back by 6 bases and J by 11 bases. In DNA, the CDR3 is TGTGCCAGCAGGCCTGGGGGGGACAGGGGGAAACTGTTTTTT. It encodes CASRPGGDRGKLFF.

The CDR3, as DNA: TGTGCCAGCAGCTTGCGCGGAGACACTTACACCGGGGAGCTGTTTTTT. Protein: CASSLRGDTYTGELFF. The rearrangement uses TRBV5-6 and TRBJ2-2; D is ambiguous. The CDR3 has 16 amino acids. CDR1 is SGHDT and CDR2 is YYEEEE in the germline V gene. V was clipped by 1 base and J by 3 bases, with 13 bases between them.

The chain combines TRBV19 with TRBJ2-7; D possibly matches TRBD1 or TRBD2 (6 bases each). Germline V gene sequence: CDR1 LNHDA, CDR2 SQIVND (reference sequence). Between the trimmed V and J ends, which lost 3 bases and 9 bases, there was a span of 15 bases. The CDR3 is 13 residues long. CDR3 in amino acids: CASSISGARGQYF. CDR3 nucleotide sequence: TGTGCCAGTAGTATTTCGGGAGCCAGGGGGCAGTACTTC.

V usage is TRBV18 and J usage is TRBJ1-5, with 9 bases identical to TRBD1. Unmatched junction bases numbered 9, after V lost 3 bases and J lost 3 bases. The CDR3 runs 17 residues. CDR1 KGHSH and CDR2 LQKENI come from the germline V gene. CDR3 residues: CASSPRARTGDNQPQHF. The CDR3 DNA reads TGTGCCAGCTCACCGAGGGCGAGGACAGGGGACAATCAGCCCCAGCATTTT.

The chain combines TRBV14 with TRBJ2-6; 7 nucleotides agree with TRBD2. With 5 bases clipped from V and 0 bases from J, the junction kept 19 bases outside the gene matches. This CDR3 has 21 amino acids. Looked up from germline, CDR1 is SGHDN and CDR2 is FVKESK. The CDR3 region is CASSSGGGSVSSFSGANVLTF. Here the CDR3 DNA reads TGTGCCAGCAGCTCGGGGGGTGGATCCGTCAGCTCCTTCTCTGGGGCCAACGTCCTGACTTTC.